This T cell receptor beta chain was observed in a study of blood T cell repertoires in COVID-19. The CDR3 has 21 residues. Germline loops: CDR1 SGHRS, CDR2 YFSETQ. Trimming at V came to 4 bases and at J to 0 bases, leaving 17 bases not matched to a gene. Everyone who took part was roughly 18 to 95 years old, and they came from about 25 US areas. Shortly before study entry, within 2 weeks, exposed participants had met a COVID-19 case. This clone came up once. As originally analysed: Nucleated cell number was recorded as an estimate derived from reference gene primer amplification. The assay was immunoSEQ multiplex PCR, and TCRdb's table has in-frame clones only and misses some. V, J and clone size derive from that table, while D and trimming were established from the DNA sequence. Here the sample spans 210,000 or so clones, about 90% being singletons.

The sequenced sample was PBMCs or T cells enriched from blood (not recorded which). The receptor was derived from a woman aged 25-40 years who had been exposed to COVID-19. V gene TRBV5-1 combines with J gene TRBJ2-2; 11 bases agree with TRBD2. The chain's CDR3 is CASSGSGGRMTSGTNTGELFF. The CDR3 nucleotides are TGCGCCAGCAGCGGATCCGGGGGACGGATGACTAGCGGGACGAACACCGGGGAGCTGTTTTTT.